This is a list of T cell receptor beta chains from one sample in a study of T cells in Graves' hyperthyroidism and ophthalmopathy. TCRdb independently ran MiXCR on the multiplex PCR reads; one entry per CDR3 protein. There are hundreds of thousands of distinct CDR3 sequences in the sample; about 45% occur only once, and less than 9% lies in the top ten. Source material: peripheral blood or thyroid tissue (not recorded which). The receptors originated from an adult man with Graves' disease, either hyperthyroidism or ophthalmopathy (not recorded which). Each CDR3 is given with its conserved first and last residue. The D gene is left open where the match is weak. Not every row has a clone size; where given, it reads once, few, many or a size class.

TRBJ1-1	TRBV12-3/TRBV12-4	.	.	TGTGCCAGCAGTCTGCAGGGTCCAAGCACTGAAGCTTTCTTT	CASSLQGPSTEAFF
TRBJ2-7	TRBV5-1	TRBD2	.	TGCGCCAGCAGCTTGGCCATGGGACTAGCGGGAAGACCAGGCGAGCAGTACTTC	CASSLAMGLAGRPGEQYF
TRBJ2-7	TRBV7-6	.	many	TGTGCCAGCAGCTTAGCGCCTAGAGTAGCCTACGAGCAGTACTTC	CASSLAPRVAYEQYF
TRBJ1-2	TRBV7-2	.	.	TGTGCCAGCAGTTCCTCGCGGTTTGGATCTAGCTATGGCTACACCTTC	CASSSSRFGSSYGYTF
TRBJ1-2	TRBV7-9	TRBD1	.	TGTGCCAGCAGCCTTGACAGGGCCCTCTATGGCTACACCTTC	CASSLDRALYGYTF
TRBJ2-7	TRBV20-1	.	many	TGCAGTGCTAGAGATCAGGACCGGGTCTACGAGCAGTACTTC	CSARDQDRVYEQYF
TRBJ1-2	TRBV10-3	.	.	TGTGCCATCAGTTTAGGGCTGAATTATGGCTACACCTTC	CAISLGLNYGYTF
TRBJ1-2	TRBV7-9	.	few	TGTGCCAGCAGCTTGGGATTTAAGGCCGGGGATGGCTACACCTTC	CASSLGFKAGDGYTF
TRBJ2-6	TRBV2	.	.	TGTGCCAGCAGTGAGGGCAACGTCCTGACTTTC	CASSEGNVLTF
TRBJ1-2	TRBV28	.	.	TGTGCCAGCAGTTTATTAGACAGTTTTATTGGCTACACCTTC	CASSLLDSFIGYTF
TRBJ1-1	TRBV10-3	TRBD1	many	TGTGCCATCAGACCTGACAGTGACAGGGACACTGAAGCTTTCTTT	CAIRPDSDRDTEAFF
TRBJ1-6	TRBV10-3	TRBD1	.	TGTGCCATCAGTTCGTCCGGGACAGGGATTTCACCCCTCCACTTT	CAISSSGTGISPLHF
TRBJ1-2	TRBV20-1	.	many	TGCAGTACCTACGGGATGGCAGGAGGGGAAGATGGCTACACCTTC	CSTYGMAGGEDGYTF
TRBJ2-7	TRBV13	TRBD1	few	TGTGCCAGCATCGGACAGGGACTCTACGAGCAGTACTTC	CASIGQGLYEQYF
TRBJ1-3	TRBV29-1	TRBD1	.	TGCAGCGTGACCACCGGGACAGGGTTTGGAAACACCATATATTTT	CSVTTGTGFGNTIYF
TRBJ1-2	TRBV15	TRBD1	many	TGTGCCACCAGCACAGCCCGCGGACAGGGGGCCAACTATGGCTACACCTTC	CATSTARGQGANYGYTF
TRBJ1-1	TRBV15	.	many	TGTGCCACCAGCAGAGATCAAGGGAACACTGAAGCTTTCTTT	CATSRDQGNTEAFF
TRBJ1-6	TRBV15	TRBD1	.	TGTGCCACCAGCAGAGATGCACAGGGGGCTATAAGTCCCCTCCACTTT	CATSRDAQGAISPLHF
TRBJ1-1	TRBV12-3/TRBV12-4	.	.	TGTGCCAGCAGTTCCCAGGGGAGCTGGGAAGCTTTCTTT	CASSSQGSWEAFF
TRBJ1-3	TRBV29-1	TRBD1	.	TGCAGGATGGACAGGGGAAACACCATATATTTT	CRMDRGNTIYF
TRBJ1-2	TRBV7-9	.	.	TGTGCCAGCAGCCGTGAGGGACAACTAGCTAACTATGGCTACACCTTC	CASSREGQLANYGYTF
TRBJ1-6	TRBV27	TRBD1	few	TGTGCCAGTACCACAGGGGGCCATAATTCACCCCTCCACTTT	CASTTGGHNSPLHF
TRBJ1-2	TRBV12-3/TRBV12-4	.	few	TGTGCCAGCAGTTTATGGGCAGAGAGCATTTATGGCTACACCTTC	CASSLWAESIYGYTF
TRBJ2-5	TRBV10-3	TRBD2	.	TGTGCCATCAGTGCTGAACTAGCGGCCCAAGAGACCCAGTACTTC	CAISAELAAQETQYF
TRBJ2-5	TRBV10-1	.	many	TGCGCCAGCAGTGCAGGGGGAGGTCAGGAGACCCAGTACTTC	CASSAGGGQETQYF
TRBJ2-5	TRBV9	TRBD1	.	TGTGCCAGCAGCCCCCTGGGACAGGGACTGAAGACCCAGTACTTC	CASSPLGQGLKTQYF
TRBJ1-6	TRBV25-1	TRBD1	once	TGTGCCAGCACGTGGGGACAGGGCCTGGGGCCCCTCCACTTT	CASTWGQGLGPLHF